The 19 T cell receptor beta chains reported below all come from one sample, sequenced in a study of T cell repertoires in cytomegalovirus infection (dated by TCRdb to about 2019). The treatment or condition tag for this specimen amounts to: in vitro stimulation with specific CMV peptide epitopes to enrich CMV-specific T cells. TCRdb shows the sequencer as Illumina HiSeq 1500. Using fastp at Q25 and MiXCR, TCRdb reprocessed the public reads and kept productive beta chains. Each CDR3 protein gets just one entry, which takes the most common genes and DNA from the rows behind it. This sample has a few hundred thousand distinct CDR3 sequences in its table, and under 45% of those were observed once. The ten most abundant clones make up 48% of the sample. The antigens for these receptors are not known. The sample was cultured PBMCs, taken from culture after CMV antigen stimulation. The source of these receptors is a human donor in good health (CMV status not recorded). Some clones in this sample may be carry-over from other donors' samples.

The table lists this clonotype with many counts. The chain combines TRBV6-1 with TRBJ1-1; 8 bases map to TRBD1. Germline V lookup: CDR1 MNHNS, CDR2 SASEGT. The length of the CDR3 is 15 residues. The ends lost 6 bases at V and 5 bases at J; junction bases unmatched: 11. DNA of the CDR3: TGTGCCAGCAGCAGTAGACAGGGGCTGGGGACTGAAGCTTTCTTT. Protein: CASSSRQGLGTEAFF.

In this sample, this clonotype turned up many times. This sequence joins TRBV7-2 and TRBJ2-7, with a possible D match to TRBD2 (6 bases). CDR1 is SGHTA, CDR2 FQGNSA, per germline. The germline V and J ends were trimmed by 4 bases and 0 bases, with 13 bases remaining between them. This CDR3 is built from 15 residues. The CDR3 DNA reads TGTGCCAGCAGCTCGGCGCGCGGGATCTCCTACGAGCAGTACTTC. This gives the protein CASSSARGISYEQYF.

Only a few counts were recorded for this clonotype. The chain combines TRBV5-5 with TRBJ1-2; D unclear. V was pared by 5 bases and J by 0 bases, with 11 bases between. This CDR3 spans 14 amino acids. Per the germline V gene, CDR1 is SGHKS and CDR2 is YYEKEE (reference sequence). Here the CDR3 DNA reads TGTGCCAGCAGGAAGTCCGAGGCTAACTATGGCTACACCTTC. Protein product: CASRKSEANYGYTF.

This clonotype has a handful of counts. The rearrangement uses TRBV7-8 and TRBJ1-4; 11 positions match TRBD1. CDR1 is SGHVS and CDR2 is FQNEAQ in the germline V gene. The CDR3 has 17 amino acids. V trimming: 1 base; J trimming: 10 bases; junction bases outside the gene matches: 11. CDR3 DNA sequence: TGTGCCAGCAGCTTAGGACCTTCCGGGACAGGGGGTGGAAAACTGTTTTTT. Protein: CASSLGPSGTGGGKLFF.

This sequence joins TRBV3-1 and TRBJ2-1, with 9 bases identical to TRBD2. V shed 4 bases, J shed 7 bases, and the junction held 8 bases outside the gene matches. Germline values: CDR1 LGHDT, CDR2 YNNKEL (reference sequence). The CDR3 consists of 15 residues. The CDR3: CASSPTGLALNEQFF. In DNA form, the CDR3 reads TGTGCCAGCAGCCCAACCGGACTAGCGCTAAATGAGCAGTTCTTC.

V is TRBV7-2 and J is TRBJ2-5; TRBD2 aligns across 7 bases. V was pared by 6 bases and J by 7 bases, with 8 bases of the junction left unmatched. Germline V gene data show CDR1 as SGHTA and CDR2 as FQGNSA. This CDR3 spans 13 amino acids. CDR3 sequence reads: CASRLAAGGTQYF. The DNA for the CDR3 is TGTGCCAGCAGGCTAGCGGCTGGGGGGACCCAGTACTTC.

There are a few counts of this clonotype. This CDR3 is CASSLGRVELFF. The CDR3 coding sequence is TGTGCCAGCAGTCTAGGGAGGGTGGAGCTGTTTTTT. The rearrangement uses TRBV7-2 and TRBJ2-2; 7 nucleotides line up with TRBD2. This CDR3 comprises 12 residues. In germline, CDR1 is SGHTA, CDR2 FQGNSA. J was trimmed by 10 bases and V by 6 bases; bases with no gene match: 5.

This clonotype was picked up many times. The chain carries TRBV7-9 and TRBJ1-2, with D tentatively TRBD1 (6 bases). The CDR3 runs 13 residues. The V end lost 5 bases, the J end lost 2 bases, and 9 bases lay between the germline ends. Germline CDR1 SEHNR, CDR2 FQNEAQ (reference sequence). This CDR3 is CASSRGQNYGYTF. The DNA for the CDR3 is TGTGCCAGCAGCCGCGGACAGAACTATGGCTACACCTTC.

This clonotype was seen more than once but under ten times. The V and J genes are TRBV7-2 and TRBJ1-3; D not certain. The V gene lost 3 bases and the J gene lost 8 bases, with 11 bases spanning the gap. The CDR3 consists of 13 residues. Germline lookup yields CDR1 SGHTA and CDR2 FQGNSA. The CDR3 protein is CASSFSLTDTIYF. DNA for the CDR3: TGTGCCAGCAGCTTTTCACTGACGGACACCATATATTTT. The variable domain in full, completed from reference TRBV7-2 and TRBJ1-3, reads GAGVSQSPSNKVTEKGKDVELRCDPISGHTALYWYRQSLGQGLEFLIYFQGNSAPDKSGLPSDRFSAERTGGSVSTLTIQRTQQEDSAVYLCASSFSLTDTIYFGEGSWLTVV.

The CDR3 region has the DNA TGTGCCAGCAGTCCGGGTGCGAACAGGGGGTCCCACGAGCAGTACTTC. This encodes CASSPGANRGSHEQYF. V and J are TRBV12-3 or TRBV12-4 and TRBJ2-7; the match to TRBD1 covers 8 bases. V dropped 5 bases and J dropped 5; count of bases not matched to a gene: 14. The CDR3 extends over 16 amino acids.

The chain uses TRBV15 and TRBJ1-2; D remains unclear. V was trimmed by 0 bases and J by 0 bases, leaving 8 bases between them. This CDR3 region has 15 residues. The V gene's germline CDR1 is LNHNV and CDR2 YYDKDF (reference sequence). CDR3 in DNA: TGTGCCACCAGCAGAGAGTACGGATCTAACTATGGCTACACCTTC. It codes for CATSREYGSNYGYTF. The complete variable domain, with remaining parts taken from reference TRBV15 and TRBJ1-2, reads DAMVIQNPRYQVTQFGKPVTLSCSQTLNHNVMYWYQQKSSQAPKLLFHYYDKDFNNEADTPDNFQSRRPNTSFCFLDIRSPGLGDTAMYLCATSREYGSNYGYTFGSGTRLTVV.

This clonotype is classed as medium-sized. The V and J genes are TRBV7-9 and TRBJ1-6; tentative D call: TRBD1 (5 bases). The CDR3 has 17 amino acids. CDR1 SEHNR and CDR2 FQNEAQ come from the germline V gene (reference sequence). V dropped 5 bases and J dropped 6 bases, with 20 bases sitting between them. CDR3 sequence reads: CASSDHDTGGANSPLHF. CDR3 coding DNA: TGTGCCAGCAGCGACCATGACACCGGCGGGGCTAATTCACCCCTCCACTTT.

V and J are TRBV20-1 and TRBJ1-2, with TRBD1 matching over 7 bases. From germline, CDR1 is DFQATT and CDR2 SNEGSKA (reference sequence). This CDR3 has 15 residues. The V and J ends lost 4 bases and 4 bases, in that order; junction bases with no gene match: 12. DNA for the CDR3: TGCAGTGCTACCCGGACAGGAGGGGCGAGCTATGGCTACACCTTC. Its translation: CSATRTGGASYGYTF.

The chain uses TRBV28 and TRBJ2-7; D is perhaps TRBD1 (7 bases). Germline values: CDR1 MDHEN, CDR2 SYDVKM. V was clipped by 5 bases and J by 6 bases, with 17 bases between them. The CDR3 is 14 residues long. CDR3 nucleotide sequence: TGTGCCAGCAGTCCGGGTGGAGGGGGCATCGAGCAGTACTTC. Protein: CASSPGGGGIEQYF.

Points on this clonotype: A much larger clone is a single base away; this may be a read error. The chain combines TRBV11-2 with TRBJ2-1; no clear D gene. Looked up from germline, CDR1 is SGHAT and CDR2 is FQNNGV. This CDR3 has 14 residues. V gave up 4 bases and J gave up 0 bases, with 7 bases separating them. The CDR3 DNA follows: TGTGCCAGCAGCTCTGAGAGCTCCTACAATGAGCAGTTCTTC. As protein: CASSSESSYNEQFF.

V usage is TRBV6-1 and J usage is TRBJ2-3; 9 bases line up with TRBD2. The V gene end was trimmed by 7 bases and the J gene end by 4 bases; junction bases not matched to a gene: 9. This CDR3 has 15 amino acids. Germline V lookup: CDR1 MNHNS, CDR2 SASEGT. CDR3 coding DNA: TGTGCCAGCAAGAATTACGCGGGGGGGGCAGATACGCAGTATTTT. Translation gives CASKNYAGGADTQYF.

V is TRBV7-2 and J is TRBJ2-2; 9 positions match TRBD1. V was pared by 7 bases and J by 4 bases, with 4 bases of the junction left unmatched. In germline, CDR1 is SGHTA, CDR2 FQGNSA. The CDR3 is 14 residues long. CDR3 in amino acids: CASTRDRVTGELFF. The CDR3 DNA is TGTGCCAGCACCCGGGACAGGGTCACCGGGGAGCTGTTTTTT. The full variable domain, completed using reference TRBV7-2 and TRBJ2-2, is GAGVSQSPSNKVTEKGKDVELRCDPISGHTALYWYRQSLGQGLEFLIYFQGNSAPDKSGLPSDRFSAERTGGSVSTLTIQRTQQEDSAVYLCASTRDRVTGELFFGEGSRLTVL.

The chain has TRBV4-1 and TRBJ1-3, with D possibly matching TRBD1 (5 bases). The CDR3 has 15 amino acids. From germline, CDR1 is MGHRA and CDR2 YSYEKL. The V and J ends lost 1 base and 4 bases respectively, with 11 bases between them. CDR3 amino acids: CASSQVTGVGNTIYF. CDR3 coding DNA: TGCGCCAGCAGCCAAGTAACGGGGGTCGGAAACACCATATATTTT.

This clonotype was found a few times. The junction departs from germline at one end; a sequencing error may be responsible. The V and J genes are TRBV28 and TRBJ1-1; D is unclear. Germline lookup yields CDR1 MDHEN and CDR2 SYDVKM. The CDR3 spans 15 residues. The CDR3 DNA sequence: TGTGCCAGCACTTTAACCTACAGTCCTAACACTGAAGCTTTCTTT. It yields the protein CASTLTYSPNTEAFF.